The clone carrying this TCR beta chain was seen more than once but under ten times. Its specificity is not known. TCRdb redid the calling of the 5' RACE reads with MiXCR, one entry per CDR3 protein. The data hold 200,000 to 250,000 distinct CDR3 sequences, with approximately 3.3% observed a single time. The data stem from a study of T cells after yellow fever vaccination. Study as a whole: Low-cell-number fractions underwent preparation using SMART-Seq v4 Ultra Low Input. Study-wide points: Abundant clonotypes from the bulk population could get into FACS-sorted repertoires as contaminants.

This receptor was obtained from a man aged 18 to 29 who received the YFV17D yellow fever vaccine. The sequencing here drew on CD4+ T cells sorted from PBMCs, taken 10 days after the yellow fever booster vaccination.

CDR3 sequence (DNA): TGTGCCAGCAGTTTATGGAGCGGGGGCCCAGAGACCCAGTACTTC. Residues: CASSLWSGGPETQYF. The J gene is TRBJ2-5, the V gene TRBV12-3 or TRBV12-4; 8 nucleotides line up with TRBD2. This CDR3 has 15 amino acids. V dropped 2 bases and J dropped 4; count of bases not matched to a gene: 6.